This TCR beta chain stems from a study of T cell changes during pregnancy in multiple sclerosis. The method was immunoSEQ multiplex PCR; TCRdb's version includes in-frame clones alone and lacks a portion of them. The table records about 92,000 clones, approximately 92% of them present only once. Looked up from germline, CDR1 is SGHTA and CDR2 is FQGTGA. Trimming shortened V by 2 bases and J by 1 base, and 5 bases separated the two germline ends. This CDR3 spans 13 amino acids. The V call is TRBV7-3, the J call TRBJ1-1, with no clear D. The clonotype was recovered from a female donor with multiple sclerosis, enrolled in a pregnancy study. The material was peripheral blood, obtained in the first trimester of pregnancy. Here the CDR3 reads CASSLPGNTEAFF. The CDR3 nucleotides are TGTGCCAGCAGCTTACCCGGGAACACTGAAGCTTTCTTT.